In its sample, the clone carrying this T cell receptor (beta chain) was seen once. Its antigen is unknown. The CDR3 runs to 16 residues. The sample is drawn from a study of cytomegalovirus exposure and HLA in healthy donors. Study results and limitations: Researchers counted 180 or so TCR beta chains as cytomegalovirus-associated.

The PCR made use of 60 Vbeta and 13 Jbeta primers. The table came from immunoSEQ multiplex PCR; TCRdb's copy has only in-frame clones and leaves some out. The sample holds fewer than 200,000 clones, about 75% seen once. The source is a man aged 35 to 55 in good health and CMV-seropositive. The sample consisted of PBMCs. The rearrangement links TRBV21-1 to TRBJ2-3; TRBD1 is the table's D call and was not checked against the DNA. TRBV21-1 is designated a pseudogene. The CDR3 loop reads CASSKAQGSGTDTQYF. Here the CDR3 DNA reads TGTGCCAGCAGCAAAGCGCAGGGGTCGGGTACAGATACGCAGTATTTT.